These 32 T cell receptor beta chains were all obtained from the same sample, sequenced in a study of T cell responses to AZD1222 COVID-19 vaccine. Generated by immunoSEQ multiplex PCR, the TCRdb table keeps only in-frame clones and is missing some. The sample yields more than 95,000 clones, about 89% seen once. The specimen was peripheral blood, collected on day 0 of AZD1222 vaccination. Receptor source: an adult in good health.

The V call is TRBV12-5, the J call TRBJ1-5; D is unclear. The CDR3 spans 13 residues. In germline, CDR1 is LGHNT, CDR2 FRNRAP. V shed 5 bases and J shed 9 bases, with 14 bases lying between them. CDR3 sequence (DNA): TGTGCTAGTGGTACCGGTGTCGAGGGGCCCCAGCATTTT. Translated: CASGTGVEGPQHF.

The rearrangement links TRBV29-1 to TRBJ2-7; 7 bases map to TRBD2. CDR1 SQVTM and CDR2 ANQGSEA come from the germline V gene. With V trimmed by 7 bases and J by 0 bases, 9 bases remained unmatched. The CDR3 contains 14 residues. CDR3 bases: TGCAGCGCAGTGCTAGCGGAGACCTCCTACGAGCAGTACTTC. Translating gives CSAVLAETSYEQYF.

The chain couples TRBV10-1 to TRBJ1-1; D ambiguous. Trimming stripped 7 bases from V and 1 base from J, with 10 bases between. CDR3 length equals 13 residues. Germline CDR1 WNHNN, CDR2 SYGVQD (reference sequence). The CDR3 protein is CASMLGRNTEAFF. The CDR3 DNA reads TGCGCCAGCATGCTCGGACGGAACACTGAAGCTTTCTTT.

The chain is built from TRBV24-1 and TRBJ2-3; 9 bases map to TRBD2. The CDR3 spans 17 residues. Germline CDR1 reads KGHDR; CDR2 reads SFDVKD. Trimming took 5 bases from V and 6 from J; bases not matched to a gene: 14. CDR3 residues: CATSGVGLAGRQDTQYF. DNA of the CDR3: TGTGCCACCAGTGGAGTGGGGCTAGCGGGAAGACAGGATACGCAGTATTTT.

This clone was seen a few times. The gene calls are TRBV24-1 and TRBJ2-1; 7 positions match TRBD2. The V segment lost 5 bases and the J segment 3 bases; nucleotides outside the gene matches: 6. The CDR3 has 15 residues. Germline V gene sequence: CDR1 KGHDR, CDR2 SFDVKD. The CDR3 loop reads CATSVGLADYNEQFF. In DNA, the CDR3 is TGTGCCACCAGTGTGGGGCTAGCGGACTACAATGAGCAGTTCTTC.

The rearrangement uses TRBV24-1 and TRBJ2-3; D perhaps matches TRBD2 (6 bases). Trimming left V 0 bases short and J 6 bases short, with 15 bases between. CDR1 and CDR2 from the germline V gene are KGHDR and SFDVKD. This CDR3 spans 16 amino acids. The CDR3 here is CATSDLPGWRADTQYF. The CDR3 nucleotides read TGTGCCACCAGTGATTTGCCGGGATGGAGGGCGGATACGCAGTATTTT.

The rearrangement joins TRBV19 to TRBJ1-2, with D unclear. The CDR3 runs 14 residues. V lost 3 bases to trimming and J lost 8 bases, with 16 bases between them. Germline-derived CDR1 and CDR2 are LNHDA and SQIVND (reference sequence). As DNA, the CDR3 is TGTGCCAGTAGTATTACGTATAGGGCTGGAGGCTACACCTTC. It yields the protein CASSITYRAGGYTF.

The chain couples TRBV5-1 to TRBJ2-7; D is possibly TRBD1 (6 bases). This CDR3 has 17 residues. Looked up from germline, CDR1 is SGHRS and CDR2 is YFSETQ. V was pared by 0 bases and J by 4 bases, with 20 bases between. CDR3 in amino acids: CASSLARLGHLNYEQYF. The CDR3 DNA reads TGCGCCAGCAGCTTGGCCAGGCTGGGACATCTAAATTACGAGCAGTACTTC.

This chain's CDR3 is CASSLVNWPDTGELFF. CDR3 nucleotides: TGTGCCAGCAGTTTAGTTAACTGGCCCGACACCGGGGAGCTGTTTTTT. The gene calls are TRBV28 and TRBJ2-2; D unclear. The ends were cut back, 2 bases at V and 3 bases at J, with 13 bases in the middle. The CDR3 has 16 amino acids. CDR1 and CDR2 (germline): MDHEN, SYDVKM.

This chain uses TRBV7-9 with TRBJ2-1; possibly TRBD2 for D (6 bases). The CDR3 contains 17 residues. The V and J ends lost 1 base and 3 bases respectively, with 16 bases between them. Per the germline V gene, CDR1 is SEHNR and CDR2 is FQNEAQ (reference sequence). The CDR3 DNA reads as TGTGCCAGCAGCTTAGGATCCAGACTAGGTATCTACAATGAGCAGTTCTTC. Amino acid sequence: CASSLGSRLGIYNEQFF. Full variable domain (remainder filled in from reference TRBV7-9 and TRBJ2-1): DTGVSQNPRHKITKRGQNVTFRCDPISEHNRLYWYRQTLGQGPEFLTYFQNEAQLEKSRLLSDRFSAERPKGSFSTLEIQRTEQGDSAMYLCASSLGSRLGIYNEQFFGPGTRLTVL.

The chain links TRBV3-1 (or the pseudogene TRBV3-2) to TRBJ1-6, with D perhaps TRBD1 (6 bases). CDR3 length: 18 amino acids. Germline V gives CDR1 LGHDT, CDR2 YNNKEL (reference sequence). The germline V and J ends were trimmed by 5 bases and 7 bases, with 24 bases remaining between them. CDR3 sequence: CASSFLYDPPRGNSPLHF. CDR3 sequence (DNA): TGTGCCAGCAGCTTCCTTTACGATCCGCCCAGGGGAAATTCACCCCTCCACTTT.

DNA of the CDR3: TGTGCCAGCAGTTGGGACGGTGCCTACGAGCAGTACTTC. This encodes CASSWDGAYEQYF. V gene TRBV6-2 or TRBV6-3 combines with J gene TRBJ2-7; either TRBD1 or TRBD2 may supply D (5 bases each). The germline gives CDR1 MNHEY, CDR2 SVGEGT. The CDR3 has 13 residues. Trimming left V 4 bases short and J 2 bases short, with 9 bases between.

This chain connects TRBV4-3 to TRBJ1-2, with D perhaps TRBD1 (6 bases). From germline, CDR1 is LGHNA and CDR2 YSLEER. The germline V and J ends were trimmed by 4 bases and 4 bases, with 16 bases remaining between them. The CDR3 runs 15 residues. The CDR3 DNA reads TGCGCCAGCAGCCCGGATAGTGACAGGACCTATGGCTACACCTTC. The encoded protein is CASSPDSDRTYGYTF.

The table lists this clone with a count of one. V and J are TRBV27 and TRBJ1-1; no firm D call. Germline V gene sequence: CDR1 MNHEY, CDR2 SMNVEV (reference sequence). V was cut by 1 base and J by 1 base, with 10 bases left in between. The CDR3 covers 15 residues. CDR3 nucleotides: TGTGCCAGCAGTTTATGGCGGGGTGGGAACACTGAAGCTTTCTTT. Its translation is CASSLWRGGNTEAFF.

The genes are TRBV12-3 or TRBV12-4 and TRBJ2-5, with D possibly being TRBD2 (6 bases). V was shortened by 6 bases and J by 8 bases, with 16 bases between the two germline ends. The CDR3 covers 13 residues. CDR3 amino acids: CASRGLGRITQYF. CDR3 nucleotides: TGTGCCAGCAGGGGACTCGGCCGAATCACCCAGTACTTC.

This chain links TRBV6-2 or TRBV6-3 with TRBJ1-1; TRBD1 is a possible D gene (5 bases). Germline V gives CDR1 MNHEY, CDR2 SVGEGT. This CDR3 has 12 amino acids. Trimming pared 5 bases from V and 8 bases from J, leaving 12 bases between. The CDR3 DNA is TGTGCCAGCAGTCGGACAAGAGGGGAAGCTTTCTTT. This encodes CASSRTRGEAFF.

The CDR3 sequence: CASGSLAGVDTQYF. In DNA form, the CDR3 reads TGCGCCAGCGGCTCTCTAGCGGGAGTAGATACGCAGTATTTT. V gene TRBV5-1 combines with J gene TRBJ2-3; 10 bases fit TRBD2. The CDR3 totals 14 residues. CDR1 is SGHRS, CDR2 YFSETQ, per germline. The ends lost 7 bases at V and 5 bases at J; junction bases unmatched: 7.

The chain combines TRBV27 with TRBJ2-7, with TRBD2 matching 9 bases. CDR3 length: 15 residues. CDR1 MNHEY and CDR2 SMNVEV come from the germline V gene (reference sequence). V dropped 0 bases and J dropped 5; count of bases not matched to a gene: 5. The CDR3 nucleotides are TGTGCCAGCAGTTTATCAGCGGGAGGTAGCCACGAGCAGTACTTC. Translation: CASSLSAGGSHEQYF.

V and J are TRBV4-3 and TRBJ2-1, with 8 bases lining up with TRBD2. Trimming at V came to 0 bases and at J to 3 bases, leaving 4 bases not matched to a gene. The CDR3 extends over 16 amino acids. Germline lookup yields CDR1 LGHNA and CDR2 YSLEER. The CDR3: CASSQETSGYYNEQFF. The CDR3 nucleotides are TGCGCCAGCAGCCAAGAAACTAGCGGTTACTACAATGAGCAGTTCTTC.

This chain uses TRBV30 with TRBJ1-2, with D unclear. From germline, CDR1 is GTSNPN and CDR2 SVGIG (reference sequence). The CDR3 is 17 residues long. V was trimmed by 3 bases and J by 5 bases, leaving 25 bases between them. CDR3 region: CAWSPPSGAFTPYGYTF. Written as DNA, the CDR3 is TGTGCCTGGAGCCCTCCCTCGGGTGCCTTTACTCCTTATGGCTACACCTTC.

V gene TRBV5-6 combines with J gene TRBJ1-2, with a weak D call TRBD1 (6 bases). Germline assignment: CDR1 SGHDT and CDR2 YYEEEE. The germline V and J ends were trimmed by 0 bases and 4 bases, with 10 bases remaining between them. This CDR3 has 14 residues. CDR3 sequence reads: CASSLEIGGYGYTF. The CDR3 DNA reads TGTGCCAGCAGCTTGGAGATAGGGGGCTATGGCTACACCTTC. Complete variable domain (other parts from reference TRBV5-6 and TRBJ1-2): DAGVTQSPTHLIKTRGQQVTLRCSPKSGHDTVSWYQQALGQGPQFIFQYYEEEERQRGNFPDRFSGHQFPNYSSELNVNALLLGDSALYLCASSLEIGGYGYTFGSGTRLTVV.

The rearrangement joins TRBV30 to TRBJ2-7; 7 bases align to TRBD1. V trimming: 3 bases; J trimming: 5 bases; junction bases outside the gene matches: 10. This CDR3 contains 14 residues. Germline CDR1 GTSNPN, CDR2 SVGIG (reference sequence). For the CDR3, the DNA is TGTGCCTGGAGCCGACAGGGTCGGTGGAACGAGCAGTACTTC. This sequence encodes CAWSRQGRWNEQYF.

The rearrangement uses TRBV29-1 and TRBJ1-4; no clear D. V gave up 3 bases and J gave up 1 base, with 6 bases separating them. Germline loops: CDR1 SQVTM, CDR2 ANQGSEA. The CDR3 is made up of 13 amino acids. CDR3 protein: CSVDGGTNEKLFF. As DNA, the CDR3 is TGCAGCGTTGACGGAGGAACTAATGAAAAACTGTTTTTT.

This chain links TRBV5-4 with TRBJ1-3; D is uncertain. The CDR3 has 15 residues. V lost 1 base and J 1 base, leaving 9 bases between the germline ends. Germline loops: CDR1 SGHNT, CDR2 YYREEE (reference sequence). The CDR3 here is CASSLRGRSGNTIYF. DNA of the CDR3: TGTGCCAGCAGCTTGCGCGGGCGTTCTGGAAACACCATATATTTT. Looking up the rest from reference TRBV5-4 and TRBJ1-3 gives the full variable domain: ETGVTQSPTHLIKTRGQQVTLRCSSQSGHNTVSWYQQALGQGPQFIFQYYREEENGRGNFPPRFSGLQFPNYSSELNVNALELDDSALYLCASSLRGRSGNTIYFGEGSWLTVV.

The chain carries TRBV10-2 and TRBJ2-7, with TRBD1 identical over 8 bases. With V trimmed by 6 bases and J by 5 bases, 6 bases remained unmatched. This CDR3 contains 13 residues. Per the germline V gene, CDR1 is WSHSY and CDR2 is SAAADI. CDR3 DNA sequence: TGCGCCAGCAGGGCAGGGGGCGGGGACGAGCAGTACTTC. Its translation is CASRAGGGDEQYF.

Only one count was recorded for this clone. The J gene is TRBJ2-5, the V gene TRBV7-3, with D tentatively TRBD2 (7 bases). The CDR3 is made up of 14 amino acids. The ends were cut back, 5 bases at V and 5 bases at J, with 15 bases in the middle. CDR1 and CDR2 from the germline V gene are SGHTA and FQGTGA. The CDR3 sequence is CASSPPGGLETQYF. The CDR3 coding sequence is TGTGCCAGCAGCCCCCCGGGGGGCCTGGAGACCCAGTACTTC.

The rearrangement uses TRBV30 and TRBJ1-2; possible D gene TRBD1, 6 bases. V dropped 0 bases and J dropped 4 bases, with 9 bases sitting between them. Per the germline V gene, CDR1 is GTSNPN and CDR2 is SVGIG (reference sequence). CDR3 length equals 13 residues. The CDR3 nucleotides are TGTGCCTGGAGTGTACCGGGGGCCTATGGCTACACCTTC. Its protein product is CAWSVPGAYGYTF.

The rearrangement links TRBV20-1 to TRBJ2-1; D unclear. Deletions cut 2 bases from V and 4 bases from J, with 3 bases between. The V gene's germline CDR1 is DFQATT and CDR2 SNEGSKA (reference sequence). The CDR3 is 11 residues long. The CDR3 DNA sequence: TGCAGTGCTAGATTGTACAATGAGCAGTTCTTC. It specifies CSARLYNEQFF.

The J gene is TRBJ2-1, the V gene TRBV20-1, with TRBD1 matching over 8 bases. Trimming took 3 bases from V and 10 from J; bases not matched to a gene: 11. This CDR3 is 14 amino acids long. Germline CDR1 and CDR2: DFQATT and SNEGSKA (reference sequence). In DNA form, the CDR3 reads TGCAGTGCTAGTACCACCGGGACAGGAAACGAGCAGTTCTTC. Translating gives CSASTTGTGNEQFF.

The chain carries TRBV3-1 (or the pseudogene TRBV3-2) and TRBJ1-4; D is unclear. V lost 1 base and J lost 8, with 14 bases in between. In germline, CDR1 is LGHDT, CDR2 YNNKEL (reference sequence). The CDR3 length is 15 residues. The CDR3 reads CASSQGAAALEKLFF. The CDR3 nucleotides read TGTGCCAGCAGCCAAGGGGCAGCCGCCTTGGAAAAACTGTTTTTT.

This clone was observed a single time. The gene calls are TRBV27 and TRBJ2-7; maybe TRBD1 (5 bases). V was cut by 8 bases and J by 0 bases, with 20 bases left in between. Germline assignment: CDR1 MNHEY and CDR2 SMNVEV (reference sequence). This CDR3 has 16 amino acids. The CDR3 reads CASGTWGRVSSYEQYF. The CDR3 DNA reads TGTGCCAGCGGAACCTGGGGCAGGGTTTCCTCCTACGAGCAGTACTTC.

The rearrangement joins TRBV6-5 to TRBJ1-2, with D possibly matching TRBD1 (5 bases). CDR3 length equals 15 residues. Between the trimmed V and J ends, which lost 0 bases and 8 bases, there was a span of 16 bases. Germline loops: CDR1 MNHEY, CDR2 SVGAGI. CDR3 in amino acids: CASSYSRLGEGGYTF. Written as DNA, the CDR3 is TGTGCCAGCAGTTACTCTCGGCTAGGGGAGGGCGGCTACACCTTC.